Sequencing of this T cell receptor (beta chain) was carried out in a study of PD-L1 blockade in urothelial cancer. Time point: peripheral blood 6 weeks after treatment start. V was pared by 5 bases and J by 5 bases, with 12 bases between. Germline V gene lookup returns CDR1 SGHNT and CDR2 YENEEA. The CDR3 sequence is 13 residues long. The repertoire was sequenced with immunoSEQ multiplex PCR; TCRdb's copy has only in-frame clones and lacks some. The table lists 65,000 to 85,000 clones, 80% to 95% of them singletons. This specimen consisted of PBMCs, obtained around atezolizumab (anti-PD-L1) treatment. The receptor was isolated from a woman of 80 years or more with urothelial cancer. The chain joins TRBV11-3 to TRBJ1-1; no reliable D call. The CDR3 sequence: CASSLGPLTEAFF. CDR3 DNA: TGTGCCAGCAGCCTTGGGCCCTTGACTGAAGCTTTCTTT.